These 25 T cell receptor beta chains originate from one sample sequenced in a study of T cell repertoires in cytomegalovirus infection. No antigen has been assigned to these receptors. Each CDR3 protein gets one entry after TCRdb re-called the reads with MiXCR. The sample yields 570,000 or so distinct CDR3 sequences, 40% seen once. Sequencing used cultured PBMCs, obtained from culture after CMV antigen stimulation. These receptors all stem from a human donor in good health (CMV status not recorded). Some clones in this sample may be carry-over from other donors' samples.

This chain uses TRBV19 with TRBJ2-7; 8 bases fit TRBD1. The CDR3 length is 14 residues. Germline V gives CDR1 LNHDA, CDR2 SQIVND (reference sequence). Trimming at V came to 4 bases and at J to 2 bases, leaving 4 bases not matched to a gene. CDR3 amino acids: CASSKTGQAYEQYF. The CDR3 DNA sequence: TGTGCCAGTAGTAAAACGGGACAGGCCTACGAGCAGTACTTC.

The chain recombines TRBV24-1 with TRBJ1-2; no firm D call. The germline V gene has CDR1 KGHDR and CDR2 SFDVKD. The CDR3 covers 12 residues. The V end was cut by 5 bases, the J end by 2 bases, with 5 bases between. The CDR3 loop is CATSGENYGYTF. DNA for the CDR3: TGTGCCACCAGTGGAGAGAACTATGGCTACACCTTC.

The J gene is TRBJ2-1, the V gene TRBV7-6; D remains unclear. The CDR3 has 11 residues. Germline lookup yields CDR1 SGHVS and CDR2 FNYEAQ. Between the trimmed V and J ends, which lost 9 bases and 8 bases, there was a span of 11 bases. CDR3 DNA: TGTGCCAGGTCCCTAGGCGATGAGCAGTTCTTC. It translates to CARSLGDEQFF.

This clonotype was counted only a few times. V gene TRBV7-9 combines with J gene TRBJ1-4; TRBD1 agrees at 7 bases. Germline V CDR1 and CDR2: SEHNR, FQNEAQ (reference sequence). V gave up 4 bases and J gave up 8 bases; unmatched junction bases: 10. The CDR3 consists of 15 residues. CDR3 in amino acids: CASSSATGEVEKLFF. The CDR3 region has the DNA TGTGCCAGCAGCTCAGCCACAGGGGAGGTGGAAAAACTGTTTTTT.

In this sample, this clonotype turned up a few times. The gene calls are TRBV6-1 and TRBJ2-4, with 7 bases identical to TRBD1. Trimming at V came to 5 bases and at J to 4 bases, leaving 14 bases not matched to a gene. Germline CDR1 MNHNS, CDR2 SASEGT. There are 17 residues in the CDR3. CDR3 in amino acids: CASSLRAQGWTKNIQYF. The DNA of the CDR3 is TGTGCCAGCAGTCTGCGAGCACAGGGGTGGACGAAAAACATTCAGTACTTC.

A few counts support this clonotype. This chain links TRBV19 with TRBJ2-1; the D gene is possibly TRBD1 (5 bases). V lost 7 bases and J 8 bases, leaving 15 bases between the germline ends. CDR1 and CDR2 from the germline V gene are LNHDA and SQIVND (reference sequence). This CDR3 comprises 13 residues. CDR3 DNA sequence: TGTGCCAGTACAAAGGGGCCGTGGGATGAGCAGTTCTTC. Its translation: CASTKGPWDEQFF.

This clonotype was seen ten or more times. The germline gene is not matched at one end of the junction; a read error may be the cause. The chain uses TRBV7-2 and TRBJ2-1, with 12 bases fitting TRBD2. Germline-derived CDR1 and CDR2 are SGHTA and FQGNSA. The CDR3 is 17 residues long. As DNA, the CDR3 is TGTGCCAGCAGCCTTCGGACTAGCGGGGAGGGTCGGGTTGAGGAGTTCTTC. Residues: CASSLRTSGEGRVEEFF.

This clonotype showed up just a few times. DNA for the CDR3: TGTGCCAGCAGCTTGGATTCAGGTTACGGGGCCAAACTGTTTTTT. It is translated as CASSLDSGYGAKLFF. The chain joins TRBV5-5 to TRBJ1-4; maybe TRBD1 (5 bases). CDR3 length: 15 residues. The germline V gene has CDR1 SGHKS and CDR2 YYEKEE (reference sequence). V lost 0 bases to trimming and J lost 11 bases, with 17 bases between them.

This CDR3 reads CASSYDRGLRGYTF. The DNA for the CDR3 is TGTGCCAGCAGTTACGACAGGGGGCTGAGGGGCTACACCTTC. The J gene is TRBJ1-2, the V gene TRBV6-5; 10 bases agree with TRBD1. Germline values: CDR1 MNHEY, CDR2 SVGAGI. The V and J ends lost 2 bases and 8 bases, in that order; junction bases with no gene match: 5. This CDR3 spans 14 amino acids.

The V and J genes are TRBV12-3 or TRBV12-4 and TRBJ2-1, with D tentatively TRBD2 (5 bases). The CDR3 consists of 16 residues. Trimming removed 6 bases at V and 0 bases at J, with 15 bases between. The CDR3 DNA reads TGTGCCAGCAGCCCCTCGGGGAGCGGCTCCTACAATGAGCAGTTCTTC. Its translation is CASSPSGSGSYNEQFF.

The chain combines TRBV27 with TRBJ1-6; D might be TRBD1 (6 bases). The V end lost 6 bases, the J end lost 9 bases, and 21 bases lay between the germline ends. CDR1 and CDR2 (germline): MNHEY, SMNVEV (reference sequence). This CDR3 has 16 amino acids. CDR3 bases: TGTGCCAGCAGCCGAACCCATAGGGGGGCCCTTTCACCCCTCCACTTT. The encoded protein is CASSRTHRGALSPLHF.

The V gene is TRBV7-7, the J gene TRBJ2-7, with D perhaps matching TRBD1 (7 bases). CDR1 and CDR2 from the germline V gene are SSHAT and FNYEAQ (reference sequence). V lost 5 bases to trimming and J lost 6 bases, with 14 bases between them. The CDR3 consists of 13 residues. The CDR3 is CASSAGGQGEQYF. CDR3 bases: TGTGCCAGCAGCGCAGGGGGGCAAGGCGAGCAGTACTTC.

This clonotype was seen a handful of times. J is TRBJ2-3 and V is TRBV5-4; unclear D gene. With 1 base removed from V and 0 bases from J, the gap between germline ends came to 6 bases. CDR3 length: 14 residues. Germline-derived CDR1 and CDR2 are SGHNT and YYREEE (reference sequence). The CDR3 is CASSLFSSTDTQYF. CDR3 bases: TGTGCCAGCAGCTTGTTCTCCAGCACAGATACGCAGTATTTT. Combining the CDR3 with reference TRBV5-4 and TRBJ2-3 gives the whole variable domain ETGVTQSPTHLIKTRGQQVTLRCSSQSGHNTVSWYQQALGQGPQFIFQYYREEENGRGNFPPRFSGLQFPNYSSELNVNALELDDSALYLCASSLFSSTDTQYFGPGTRLTVL.

The chain recombines TRBV7-9 with TRBJ2-2; either TRBD1 or TRBD2 may fit D (6 bases each). The V and J ends lost 4 bases and 4 bases respectively, with 16 bases between them. CDR1 is SEHNR, CDR2 FQNEAQ, per germline (reference sequence). This CDR3 region has 16 residues. The CDR3 loop is CASSSGALRRTGELFF. CDR3 bases: TGTGCCAGCAGCTCGGGGGCTCTCAGACGCACCGGGGAGCTGTTTTTT.

The chain combines TRBV7-2 with TRBJ2-7; 11 nucleotides line up with TRBD1. The trim removed 5 bases at V and 1 base at J, leaving 4 bases unmatched. This CDR3 is built from 15 residues. Per the germline V gene, CDR1 is SGHTA and CDR2 is FQGNSA. The CDR3 loop is CASSQDRGPSYEQYF. The CDR3 bases are TGTGCCAGCAGCCAGGACAGGGGGCCATCCTACGAGCAGTACTTC.

Notes on this clonotype: The junction does not match germline at one end; this may be a read error. The chain couples TRBV7-2 to TRBJ2-7; D perhaps matches TRBD2 (5 bases). Germline loops: CDR1 SGHTA, CDR2 FQGNSA. This CDR3 contains 14 residues. As DNA, the CDR3 is TGTGTCAGCAGCCAGACTATCCAAACCTACGAGCAGTACTTC. Its translation: CVSSQTIQTYEQYF.

The rearrangement uses TRBV7-4 and TRBJ1-1; D is unclear. The ends were cut back, 2 bases at V and 5 bases at J, with 9 bases in the middle. The CDR3 spans 13 residues. Germline V gene sequence: CDR1 SGHVT, CDR2 SQSDAQ. This chain's CDR3 is CASSLPGRTEAFF. CDR3 nucleotide sequence: TGTGCCAGCAGCTTACCAGGCCGGACTGAAGCTTTCTTT. The full variable domain, completed using reference TRBV7-4 and TRBJ1-1, is GAGVSQSPRYKVAKRGRDVALRCDSISGHVTLYWYRQTLGQGSEVLTYSQSDAQRDKSGRPSGRFSAERPERSVSTLKIQRTEQGDSAVYLCASSLPGRTEAFFGQGTRLTVV.

The rearrangement joins TRBV6-2 or TRBV6-3 to TRBJ2-7; the match to TRBD1 covers 11 bases. V trimming: 6 bases; J trimming: 11 bases; junction bases outside the gene matches: 3. Looked up from germline, CDR1 is MNHEY and CDR2 is SVGEGT. The CDR3 consists of 11 residues. CDR3 nucleotides: TGTGCCAGCAGAACGGGACAGGGGGAGTACTTC. It is translated as CASRTGQGEYF.

The V gene is TRBV7-2, the J gene TRBJ1-2; D gene unclear. CDR1 is SGHTA, CDR2 FQGNSA, per germline. The CDR3 runs 13 residues. The V end was cut by 5 bases, the J end by 4 bases, with 11 bases between. The CDR3 is CASSLGSFYGYTF. DNA of the CDR3: TGTGCCAGCAGCCTCGGATCATTCTATGGCTACACCTTC.

This clonotype has only a few counts. CDR3 protein: CASSTLGRGNTIYF. The CDR3 coding sequence is TGTGCCAGCAGTACCCTTGGGCGCGGAAACACCATATATTTT. The chain couples TRBV7-2 to TRBJ1-3; D ambiguous. Trimming removed 6 bases from V and 4 bases from J, with 13 bases in between. The CDR3 spans 14 residues. In germline, CDR1 is SGHTA, CDR2 FQGNSA.

The V and J genes are TRBV6-2 or TRBV6-3 and TRBJ1-2; D gene uncertain. Germline CDR1 is MNHEY and CDR2 is SVGEGT. The CDR3 runs to 12 residues. V was shortened by 6 bases and J by 12 bases, with 17 bases between the two germline ends. The CDR3, as DNA: TGTGCCAGCAGCGCGCTTCAATTTCCTGACACCTTC. Residues: CASSALQFPDTF.

J is TRBJ2-2 and V is TRBV19; D not certain. The V gene lost 6 bases and the J gene lost 7 bases, with 18 bases spanning the gap. CDR3 size: 15 residues. The germline V gene has CDR1 LNHDA and CDR2 SQIVND (reference sequence). CDR3 amino acids: CASRSSLLWIGELFF. CDR3 bases: TGTGCCAGTAGGAGTAGTCTCCTGTGGATCGGGGAGCTGTTTTTT.

CDR3 region: CASSLEQGRNTEAFF. The CDR3 DNA reads as TGCGCCAGCAGCTTGGAACAGGGGAGGAACACTGAAGCTTTCTTT. The genes are TRBV5-1 and TRBJ1-1; 7 bases map to TRBD1. V shed 0 bases and J 1 base; nucleotides not matched to a gene: 3. This CDR3 contains 15 residues. In germline, CDR1 is SGHRS, CDR2 YFSETQ. The entire variable domain, with the rest obtained from reference TRBV5-1 and TRBJ1-1, is as follows: KAGVTQTPRYLIKTRGQQVTLSCSPISGHRSVSWYQQTPGQGLQFLFEYFSETQRNKGNFPGRFSGRQFSNSRSEMNVSTLELGDSALYLCASSLEQGRNTEAFFGQGTRLTVV.

This clonotype was recorded many times. V usage is TRBV28 and J usage is TRBJ2-5; no definite D call. Germline V gene sequence: CDR1 MDHEN, CDR2 SYDVKM. V was cut by 3 bases and J by 5 bases, with 10 bases left in between. CDR3 length: 13 amino acids. CDR3 in amino acids: CASSFTVGETQYF. CDR3 in DNA: TGTGCCAGCAGTTTCACGGTAGGGGAGACCCAGTACTTC.

V gene TRBV6-2 or TRBV6-3 combines with J gene TRBJ2-1; D gene uncertain. CDR3 length: 14 residues. Germline loops: CDR1 MNHEY, CDR2 SVGEGT. The germline V and J ends were trimmed by 7 bases and 7 bases, with 17 bases remaining between them. The CDR3 sequence: CASTAHASRNEQFF. The DNA for the CDR3 is TGTGCCAGCACCGCCCATGCGAGCCGAAATGAGCAGTTCTTC.